This TCR beta chain was documented in a study of blood T cell repertoires in COVID-19. The CDR3 loop spans 16 amino acids. Trimming left V 0 bases short and J 2 bases short, with 14 bases between. Germline lookup yields CDR1 KGHSH and CDR2 LQKENI. Measured with immunoSEQ multiplex PCR; TCRdb has only the in-frame clones, and not every one. This table holds around 130,000 clones, 70% to 90% found once. Study members were between about 18 and 100 years old and lived in fewer than 30 US regions. Participant reports of clinical history set cohort assignment. The rearrangement links TRBV18 to TRBJ2-7; D may be TRBD2 (6 bases). This clonotype was sampled from a woman aged 50 to 60 who had recovered from COVID-19. Sequencing input: PBMCs or T cells enriched from blood (not recorded which). CDR3 nucleotide sequence: TGTGCCAGCTCACCACCGTCCAGCGGGCAAACCTACGAGCAGTACTTC. As protein: CASSPPSSGQTYEQYF.